The clone carrying this T cell receptor beta chain was observed a handful of times. The sample comes from a study of blood T cell repertoires in COVID-19. Germline-derived CDR1 and CDR2 are SGHRS and YFSETQ. V shed 7 bases and J 0 bases; nucleotides not matched to a gene: 2. This CDR3 has 13 amino acids. Source study methods: The assay estimated nucleated cells by amplifying reference gene primers. Generated by immunoSEQ multiplex PCR, the TCRdb table keeps only in-frame clones and is missing some. Clone size and V and J calls were adopted from that table, with D and trimming inferred from the DNA. Of around 63,000 clones in the sample, around 81% were seen once.

Sequencing used peripheral blood. This chain joins TRBV5-1 and TRBJ2-3; TRBD1 aligns across 7 bases. This TCR derives from a woman aged 80 or over with active or convalescent COVID-19. The CDR3 loop is CASSTGSTDTQYF. CDR3 coding DNA: TGCGCCAGCTCGACAGGGAGCACAGATACGCAGTATTTT.